This T cell receptor beta chain is drawn from a study of cytomegalovirus exposure and HLA in healthy donors. General observations from the study: Prior analysis indicated that the majority of TCR beta V segments exhibited productivity approximately 90% or approximately 30% of the time.

Unmatched junction bases numbered 9, after V lost 0 bases and J lost 1 base. The CDR3 runs 17 residues. Germline assignment: CDR1 SGDLS and CDR2 YYNGEE. Primers included in the PCR were 60 Vbeta and 13 Jbeta primers. Some clones are missing from TCRdb's copy, which holds only in-frame ones; the method was immunoSEQ multiplex PCR. The sample carries around 180,000 clones, more than 65% recorded once. A note on this clone: Its antigen remains unidentified.

The sequenced sample was PBMCs. The sequence came from a girl aged 2-10 years in good health and CMV-seropositive. V gene TRBV9 combines with J gene TRBJ1-1; 7 positions match TRBD1. The DNA of the CDR3 is TGTGCCAGCAGCGTAGAAGCAGGGCCAGGGGGGAACACTGAAGCTTTCTTT. This encodes CASSVEAGPGGNTEAFF.